These 31 T cell receptor beta chains came from one sample sequenced in a study of blood T cell repertoires in COVID-19. Using immunoSEQ multiplex PCR, the repertoire was profiled, and TCRdb retains in-frame clones only, with some absent. The table lists 53,000 or so clones, roughly 79% of them singletons. Sequencing used peripheral blood. These TCRs come from a human donor with active or convalescent COVID-19. The donor label of this sample is uncertain.

This chain connects TRBV9 to TRBJ1-6, with 7 bases matching TRBD1. The length of the CDR3 is 14 residues. The ends lost 5 bases at V and 5 bases at J; junction bases unmatched: 4. Germline V gene sequence: CDR1 SGDLS, CDR2 YYNGEE. This chain's CDR3 is CASRPGQNNSPLHF. The DNA of the CDR3 is TGTGCCAGCAGACCGGGACAGAATAATTCACCCCTCCACTTT.

This clone was observed a few times. The chain couples TRBV19 to TRBJ1-4, with no clear D. This CDR3 is 15 amino acids long. V was cut by 7 bases and J by 1 base, with 13 bases left in between. Germline V gene data show CDR1 as LNHDA and CDR2 as SQIVND (reference sequence). CDR3 residues: CASTLAGVTNEKLFF. CDR3 nucleotide sequence: TGTGCCAGTACGCTCGCCGGGGTAACTAATGAAAAACTGTTTTTT.

This clone turned up a few times. The chain is built from TRBV7-3 and TRBJ1-2; the match to TRBD1 covers 7 bases. This CDR3 is 14 amino acids long. J was trimmed by 3 bases and V by 0 bases; bases with no gene match: 1. Germline V lookup: CDR1 SGHTA, CDR2 FQGTGA. The CDR3 nucleotides are TGTGCCAGCAGCTTAACAGGGGGCGACTATGGCTACACCTTC. Translating it yields CASSLTGGDYGYTF.

The gene calls are TRBV30 and TRBJ1-5; 7 bases map to TRBD1. CDR1 and CDR2 (germline): GTSNPN, SVGIG (reference sequence). The CDR3 totals 15 residues. Trimming at V came to 1 base and at J to 3 bases, leaving 6 bases not matched to a gene. The CDR3 DNA follows: TGTGCCTGGAGTGGGGGCAGGGGGGACAATCAGCCCCAGCATTTT. It is translated as CAWSGGRGDNQPQHF.

This chain uses TRBV4-2 with TRBJ2-2; D may be TRBD1 (6 bases). V dropped 3 bases and J dropped 8 bases, with 19 bases sitting between them. The CDR3 has 16 amino acids. Germline V lookup: CDR1 LGHNA, CDR2 YNFKEQ. Here the CDR3 DNA reads TGTGCCAGCAGCCAGGCTCGAACAGGGCGCGCGGGGGAGCTGTTTTTT. It encodes CASSQARTGRAGELFF.

The chain joins TRBV18 to TRBJ1-1; D not resolved. CDR3 size: 13 residues. Trimming removed 6 bases at V and 5 bases at J, with 13 bases between. From germline, CDR1 is KGHSH and CDR2 LQKENI. The CDR3 DNA reads TGTGCCAGCTCCGCTCCGGGGAAGACTGAAGCTTTCTTT. Its translation: CASSAPGKTEAFF.

V usage is TRBV4-1 and J usage is TRBJ2-1; maybe TRBD2 (6 bases). The CDR3 has 16 amino acids. V lost 5 bases to trimming and J lost 6 bases, with 20 bases between them. The V gene's germline CDR1 is MGHRA and CDR2 YSYEKL. CDR3 protein: CASSGTGLLTGNEQFF. The CDR3 bases are TGCGCCAGCAGCGGGACGGGACTCCTAACCGGCAATGAGCAGTTCTTC.

The chain carries TRBV2 and TRBJ2-1, with D possibly TRBD2 on 6 matching bases. The V and J ends lost 6 bases and 5 bases respectively, with 17 bases between them. CDR1 is SNHLY, CDR2 FYNNEI, per germline. The CDR3 is 15 residues long. CDR3 DNA sequence: TGTGCCAGCAGCTGGTATGGCGGGAACGACAATGAGCAGTTCTTC. It codes for CASSWYGGNDNEQFF.

V and J are TRBV27 and TRBJ2-7, with D possibly TRBD1 on 6 matching bases. V lost 3 bases, J lost 2 bases, and 8 bases lay in between. Germline V lookup: CDR1 MNHEY, CDR2 SMNVEV (reference sequence). The CDR3 has 13 residues. This CDR3 reads CASSLKGAYEQYF. CDR3 sequence (DNA): TGTGCCAGCAGTTTGAAGGGGGCCTACGAGCAGTACTTC.

V gene TRBV7-9 combines with J gene TRBJ2-1; 7 bases agree with TRBD1. CDR1 and CDR2 from the germline V gene are SEHNR and FQNEAQ (reference sequence). This CDR3 has 17 amino acids. V lost 2 bases, J lost 3 bases, and 10 bases stayed unmatched. CDR3 sequence reads: CASSLKLRTGHYNEQFF. The CDR3 DNA follows: TGTGCCAGCAGCTTAAAACTGAGGACAGGTCACTACAATGAGCAGTTCTTC.

The CDR3 nucleotides are TGTGCCAGCAGCGCACCCCCGGGGTCTAACACCGGGGAGCTGTTTTTT. Amino acid sequence: CASSAPPGSNTGELFF. The chain is built from TRBV5-4 and TRBJ2-2; possible D gene TRBD2, 5 bases. The CDR3 runs to 16 residues. Trimming removed 4 bases at V and 2 bases at J, with 15 bases between. Germline V gene data show CDR1 as SGHNT and CDR2 as YYREEE (reference sequence).

The gene calls are TRBV11-1 and TRBJ2-7; TRBD1 matches at 8 bases. The germline gives CDR1 SGHAT, CDR2 FQDESV (reference sequence). The CDR3 is made up of 14 amino acids. J was trimmed by 5 bases and V by 5 bases; bases with no gene match: 8. Written as DNA, the CDR3 is TGTGCCAGCAGCCTTAGACAGGGGAAGGACGAGCAGTACTTC. Its translation is CASSLRQGKDEQYF.

The chain combines TRBV11-3 with TRBJ2-5, with unresolved D. The length of the CDR3 is 11 residues. V was trimmed by 4 bases and J by 5 bases, leaving 5 bases between them. Germline-derived CDR1 and CDR2 are SGHNT and YENEEA. CDR3 region: CASSSRETQYF. The CDR3 DNA sequence: TGTGCCAGCAGCTCCCGGGAGACCCAGTACTTC.

The chain has TRBV28 and TRBJ1-5; weak D call: TRBD1 (5 bases). The V gene's germline CDR1 is MDHEN and CDR2 SYDVKM. The CDR3 consists of 15 residues. Trimming removed 10 bases at V and 1 base at J, with 17 bases between. The CDR3 DNA follows: TGTGCCACCGCACGCAGGGCGTTAAGCAATCAGCCCCAGCATTTT. Translating it yields CATARRALSNQPQHF.

V usage is TRBV11-2 and J usage is TRBJ2-1, with 11 bases aligning to TRBD2. CDR1 is SGHAT, CDR2 FQNNGV, per germline. The CDR3 length is 15 residues. Germline trimming cut 1 base from V and 9 bases from J; bases unmatched to any gene: 5. CDR3: CASSLGGLAAIEQFF. The CDR3 nucleotides read TGTGCCAGCAGCTTAGGGGGACTAGCGGCTATTGAGCAGTTCTTC.

This chain links TRBV28 with TRBJ1-5, with D unresolved. Germline assignment: CDR1 MDHEN and CDR2 SYDVKM. V was clipped by 7 bases and J by 0 bases, with 10 bases between them. There are 14 residues in the CDR3. CDR3 DNA sequence: TGTGCCAGCAATGATGCGGTTAGCAATCAGCCCCAGCATTTT. This encodes CASNDAVSNQPQHF. Looking up the rest from reference TRBV28 and TRBJ1-5 gives the full variable domain: DVKVTQSSRYLVKRTGEKVFLECVQDMDHENMFWYRQDPGLGLRLIYFSYDVKMKEKGDIPEGYSVSREKKERFSLILESASTNQTSMYLCASNDAVSNQPQHFGDGTRLSIL.

This rearrangement joins TRBV9 to TRBJ1-2; tentative D call: TRBD1 (6 bases). CDR3 length equals 14 residues. The germline CDR1 and CDR2 sequences are SGDLS and YYNGEE. V lost 0 bases and J 4 bases, leaving 10 bases between the germline ends. The CDR3 bases are TGTGCCAGCAGCGTAGATAACAGGGCCTATGGCTACACCTTC. It encodes CASSVDNRAYGYTF.

The genes are TRBV5-1 and TRBJ2-2, with 8 nucleotides matching TRBD2. The CDR3 is 16 residues long. The germline V gene encodes CDR1 SGHRS and CDR2 YFSETQ. Trimming removed 4 bases from V and 3 bases from J; junction bases left unmatched: 8. CDR3 in DNA: TGCGCCAGCAGCCCCTCTGGGCGGGGGGACACCGGGGAGCTGTTTTTT. As protein: CASSPSGRGDTGELFF.

V usage is TRBV10-3 and J usage is TRBJ2-1, with TRBD1 matching over 8 bases. In germline, CDR1 is ENHRY, CDR2 SYGVKD. The V segment lost 4 bases and the J segment 10 bases; nucleotides outside the gene matches: 9. The CDR3 length is 14 residues. The CDR3 here is CAISGRTGLVEQFF. The CDR3 DNA reads as TGTGCCATCAGTGGTCGGACAGGGTTAGTGGAGCAGTTCTTC.

This chain links TRBV4-3 with TRBJ1-2; D perhaps matches TRBD1 (6 bases). CDR1 LGHNA and CDR2 YSLEER come from the germline V gene. The CDR3 contains 14 residues. The V end was cut by 2 bases, the J end by 8 bases, with 15 bases between. Here the CDR3 reads CASSQYRASGGYTF. The CDR3 DNA reads as TGCGCCAGCAGCCAATACAGGGCCTCGGGAGGCTACACCTTC.

The count of this clone is one. The gene calls are TRBV5-1 and TRBJ2-1, with a tentative D call TRBD2 (6 bases). V lost 6 bases to trimming and J lost 1 base, with 17 bases between them. CDR3 length: 16 amino acids. CDR1 and CDR2 from the germline V gene are SGHRS and YFSETQ. This CDR3 reads CASTRSGGRSYNEQFF. In nucleotides, the CDR3 is TGCGCCAGCACGCGGTCAGGTGGGAGGTCCTACAATGAGCAGTTCTTC.

This chain connects TRBV9 to TRBJ1-2; D not certain. Germline V gives CDR1 SGDLS, CDR2 YYNGEE. The CDR3 spans 15 residues. Trimming shortened V by 0 bases and J by 2 bases, and 11 bases separated the two germline ends. CDR3 sequence (DNA): TGTGCCAGCAGCGTAGCTATCGACGGGAACTATGGCTACACCTTC. Translated: CASSVAIDGNYGYTF.

CDR3 protein: CASSQEYTGGATEAFF. Written as DNA, the CDR3 is TGCGCCAGCAGCCAAGAATATACAGGGGGAGCCACTGAAGCTTTCTTT. V and J are TRBV4-3 and TRBJ1-1, with 8 nucleotides matching TRBD1. Germline trimming cut 0 bases from V and 4 bases from J; bases unmatched to any gene: 7. The CDR3 is 16 amino acids. Germline CDR1 and CDR2: LGHNA and YSLEER.

This chain uses TRBV4-3 with TRBJ2-7, with 9 positions matching TRBD2. Germline V CDR1 and CDR2: LGHNA, YSLEER. The junction had 7 bases not matched to a gene; V was cut back by 1 base and J by 6 bases. The CDR3 contains 15 residues. The CDR3 DNA reads TGCGCCAGCAGCCAAGGGGCTGATAGCGGGAGCGAGCAGTACTTC. Translation: CASSQGADSGSEQYF.

J is TRBJ2-7 and V is TRBV5-1; D is perhaps TRBD2 (6 bases). V was shortened by 1 base and J by 3 bases, with 11 bases between the two germline ends. Germline CDR1 reads SGHRS; CDR2 reads YFSETQ. The CDR3 has 14 residues. This CDR3 is CASSLTWEDYEQYF. The CDR3, as DNA: TGCGCCAGCAGCTTGACGTGGGAGGACTACGAGCAGTACTTC.

The V gene is TRBV6-6, the J gene TRBJ1-2, with D unclear. The V end was cut by 6 bases, the J end by 3 bases, with 11 bases between. This CDR3 has 13 amino acids. The germline gives CDR1 MNHNY, CDR2 SVGAGI (reference sequence). The CDR3 DNA reads as TGTGCCAGCAGCAAGGACGGGGACTATGGCTACACCTTC. This encodes CASSKDGDYGYTF.

The chain carries TRBV18 and TRBJ2-1; 12 positions agree with TRBD2. The V gene's germline CDR1 is KGHSH and CDR2 LQKENI. The CDR3 length is 16 residues. The V segment lost 0 bases and the J segment 7 bases; nucleotides outside the gene matches: 4. CDR3: CASSPPTSGRENEQFF. The CDR3 DNA sequence: TGTGCCAGCTCACCACCGACTAGCGGGAGAGAAAATGAGCAGTTCTTC.

The chain links TRBV29-1 to TRBJ2-7, with 11 bases aligning to TRBD2. V dropped 6 bases and J dropped 5; count of bases not matched to a gene: 6. CDR3 length equals 13 residues. Per germline, CDR1 SQVTM and CDR2 ANQGSEA. The CDR3, as DNA: TGCAGCGTGGAAACTAGCGGGAGCGACGAGCAGTACTTC. It encodes CSVETSGSDEQYF.

The J gene is TRBJ2-7, the V gene TRBV3-1 (or the pseudogene TRBV3-2); 12 bases are a match to TRBD2. Germline V gives CDR1 LGHDT, CDR2 YNNKEL (reference sequence). Losses at the gene ends were 6 bases for V and 2 bases for J; bases not matched to a gene: 14. This CDR3 is built from 18 residues. The CDR3 here is CASSYTSGRMSDAYEQYF. In DNA form, the CDR3 reads TGTGCCAGCAGTTATACTAGCGGGAGGATGTCAGACGCCTACGAGCAGTACTTC.

This sequence joins TRBV6-2 or TRBV6-3 and TRBJ2-7; D is perhaps TRBD2 (6 bases). V was cut by 3 bases and J by 5 bases, with 14 bases left in between. CDR3 length equals 14 residues. CDR1 and CDR2 (germline): MNHEY, SVGEGT. CDR3 in DNA: TGTGCCAGCAGTTATAGGGGTAGCGGCAACGAGCAGTACTTC. The encoded protein is CASSYRGSGNEQYF.

The chain combines TRBV30 with TRBJ2-1, with D possibly TRBD2 on 5 matching bases. Per germline, CDR1 GTSNPN and CDR2 SVGIG (reference sequence). The V gene lost 4 bases and the J gene lost 7 bases, with 11 bases spanning the gap. This CDR3 has 12 residues. The CDR3 nucleotides read TGTGCCTGGATGGGGAGCGGTAATGAGCAGTTCTTC. This translates into CAWMGSGNEQFF.